The present T cell receptor (beta chain) was sequenced within a study of a mutant IDH1 vaccine in newly diagnosed glioma. Study overall: The treated group averaged around 40 years old and was around 62% male, around 38% female. Prior therapy was radiotherapy, temozolomide, or both; most received both.

For this clone: The antigen remains undetermined.

Stated time point: week 47, end of study. Vaccination used 300 ug of mutant IDH1 20-mer peptide per dose, with topical imiquimod. Produced via immunoSEQ multiplex PCR; TCRdb's table is partial and in-frame only. The table lists about 94,000 clones, nearly 90% of them singletons. Trimming removed 3 bases from V and 5 bases from J; junction bases left unmatched: 11. The germline CDR1 and CDR2 sequences are SEHNR and FQNEAQ (reference sequence). The CDR3 contains 16 residues. The receptor comes from a woman aged 45 to 65 with glioma. The J gene is TRBJ2-5, the V gene TRBV7-9, with 8 bases lining up with TRBD1. The sample here was PBMCs, taken from a glioma patient whose treatment included an IDH1 peptide vaccine. The CDR3 DNA sequence: TGTGCCAGCAGCTTTGAACCTTTGCGACAGGGGGAGACCCAGTACTTC. It yields the protein CASSFEPLRQGETQYF.